This T cell receptor beta chain emerged from a study of T cell responses to AZD1222 COVID-19 vaccine. Study summary: Second doses that came at about 4 or about 12 weeks were put together. Whole-study results and caveats: Donors in the cohort were predominantly white British and more often female, and clonal diversity was possibly underestimated. Baseline seropositivity occurred in only 5 or 6 AZD1222 recipients. Increased Spike-specific TCR breadth and depth were observed after two AZD1222 doses.

Repertoires were generated with immunoSEQ multiplex PCR, while TCRdb's copy carries only in-frame clones and drops some. In the table there are about 130,000 clones, 90% to 95% of which are singletons. As concerns this clone: The antigen is not known.

This clonotype originated in an adult in good health. Sequences were derived from peripheral blood, sampled on day 0 of AZD1222 vaccination.

The CDR3 DNA follows: TGTGCCTGGAGCCAACAGGGAATGAGTGAAAAACTGTTTTTT. Residues: CAWSQQGMSEKLFF. The V and J genes are TRBV30 and TRBJ1-4, with D possibly matching TRBD1 (6 bases). V was trimmed by 3 bases and J by 7 bases, leaving 15 bases between them. The CDR3 is 14 residues long. Germline loops: CDR1 GTSNPN, CDR2 SVGIG (reference sequence).